The 32 T cell receptor beta chains given below trace back to one sample, sequenced in a study of T cell clonotyping in hematopoietic cell transplantation. Sequencing used immunoSEQ multiplex PCR; TCRdb keeps in-frame clones, though not all of them. The sample shows under 7,500 clones, approximately 91% of them seen only once. The sample consisted of peripheral blood mononuclear cells, taken 100 days after allogeneic stem cell transplant. These receptors all come from a female patient aged 50-59 years who had an allogeneic stem cell transplant from a related donor, so the T cells may come from the graft donor. Some clones in this sample may be carry-over from other donors' samples.

The chain employs TRBV7-2 and TRBJ1-2; 7 bases agree with TRBD1. Germline V gene sequence: CDR1 SGHTA, CDR2 FQGNSA. CDR3 length equals 15 residues. V lost 5 bases and J lost 2; bases outside the gene matches: 8. In DNA, the CDR3 is TGTGCCAGCAGCGAGCAGGGGACAGTAAACTATGGCTACACCTTC. Its translation: CASSEQGTVNYGYTF.

This clone occurred once. The V call is TRBV5-1, the J call TRBJ2-5; 16 bases are shared with TRBD2. The J segment lost 4 bases and the V segment lost 4 bases, leaving 4 bases of the junction unmatched. Germline lookup yields CDR1 SGHRS and CDR2 YFSETQ. The CDR3 runs to 16 residues. The CDR3 nucleotides read TGCGCCAGCAGCCCGGGACTAGCGGGAGGGCGAGAGACCCAGTACTTC. Protein: CASSPGLAGGRETQYF.

The chain has TRBV19 and TRBJ2-6; unclear D gene. There are 14 residues in the CDR3. V shed 5 bases and J shed 2 bases, with 7 bases lying between them. Germline V CDR1 and CDR2: LNHDA, SQIVND (reference sequence). CDR3 in DNA: TGTGCCAGTAGTCGGCAGGCTGGGGCCAACGTCCTGACTTTC. Its translation: CASSRQAGANVLTF.

This chain links TRBV2 with TRBJ1-5, with 7 bases matching TRBD1. The CDR3 loop spans 15 amino acids. With 5 bases clipped from V and 4 bases from J, the junction kept 8 bases outside the gene matches. Germline CDR1 and CDR2: SNHLY and FYNNEI. CDR3 in amino acids: CASSYRGPLNQPQHF. CDR3 sequence (DNA): TGTGCCAGCAGTTACAGGGGCCCTCTTAATCAGCCCCAGCATTTT.

This clone has a handful of counts. The rearrangement joins TRBV5-1 to TRBJ1-4; D gene uncertain. The germline V gene encodes CDR1 SGHRS and CDR2 YFSETQ. This CDR3 is 14 amino acids long. Deletions cut 5 bases from V and 5 bases from J, with 13 bases between. This CDR3 reads CASSPRRPNEKLFF. In nucleotides, the CDR3 is TGCGCCAGCAGTCCCCGGCGGCCAAATGAAAAACTGTTTTTT.

J is TRBJ1-5 and V is TRBV30; no clear D. V lost 2 bases and J lost 1, with 9 bases in between. The CDR3 has 14 residues. From germline, CDR1 is GTSNPN and CDR2 SVGIG (reference sequence). The CDR3 DNA reads as TGTGCCTGGAGTTCATCCGGAAGCAATCAGCCCCAGCATTTT. Its protein is CAWSSSGSNQPQHF.

This chain connects TRBV5-4 to TRBJ2-7, with D possibly being TRBD2 (5 bases). Germline V lookup: CDR1 SGHNT, CDR2 YYREEE (reference sequence). The CDR3 runs 16 residues. Trimming left V 1 base short and J 2 bases short, with 16 bases between. The CDR3 DNA sequence: TGTGCCAGCAGCTTGTTTTCGAGGGAGTACCCCTACGAGCAGTACTTC. Translating it yields CASSLFSREYPYEQYF.

With regard to this clone: The identical CDR3 is also encoded by other nucleotide sequences in the sample. The chain's CDR3 is CASSYYGGTGELFF. The DNA of the CDR3 is TGTGCCAGCAGTTACTACGGGGGTACCGGGGAGCTGTTTTTT. The gene calls are TRBV6-5 and TRBJ2-2; D is possibly TRBD2 (6 bases). This CDR3 spans 14 amino acids. V gave up 1 base and J gave up 5 bases, with 8 bases separating them. Germline lookup yields CDR1 MNHEY and CDR2 SVGAGI.

The V and J genes are TRBV5-1 and TRBJ2-2; D not resolved. Germline CDR1 is SGHRS and CDR2 is YFSETQ. V was trimmed by 0 bases and J by 1 base, leaving 4 bases between them. The CDR3 is 14 residues long. In nucleotides, the CDR3 is TGCGCCAGCAGCTTGGGGGGGAACACCGGGGAGCTGTTTTTT. Translating it yields CASSLGGNTGELFF.

The chain recombines TRBV28 with TRBJ1-2, with 8 bases that match TRBD1. V gave up 7 bases and J gave up 3 bases; unmatched junction bases: 16. The CDR3 consists of 17 residues. CDR1 is MDHEN and CDR2 is SYDVKM in the germline V gene. The CDR3 DNA is TGTGCCAGCACCTCCCGACAAGGACAGGGCGAGGACTATGGCTACACCTTC. It translates to CASTSRQGQGEDYGYTF.

The CDR3 nucleotides are TGTGCCAGCAGCCGAGGAAGAGTGCCCCGAGTTGGAAACACCATATATTTT. The encoded protein is CASSRGRVPRVGNTIYF. The chain joins TRBV7-2 to TRBJ1-3, with D hard to call. This CDR3 is built from 17 residues. CDR1 is SGHTA and CDR2 is FQGNSA in the germline V gene. Trimming cost V 5 bases and J 3 bases, with 20 bases left between them.

The chain joins TRBV27 to TRBJ2-7; the match to TRBD2 covers 7 bases. V shed 10 bases and J 3 bases; nucleotides not matched to a gene: 18. The CDR3 runs 16 residues. Germline V gene lookup returns CDR1 MNHEY and CDR2 SMNVEV (reference sequence). CDR3 amino acids: CATSREGSAALYEQYF. CDR3 DNA sequence: TGTGCCACCTCAAGGGAGGGGTCCGCCGCCCTCTACGAGCAGTACTTC.

This clone was observed once. This chain links TRBV5-4 with TRBJ2-5; no definite D call. With 2 bases removed from V and 1 base from J, the gap between germline ends came to 15 bases. This CDR3 has 16 residues. The germline CDR1 and CDR2 sequences are SGHNT and YYREEE (reference sequence). In DNA form, the CDR3 reads TGTGCCAGCAGCTTTTGGCTTAGCTGGTCCCAAGAGACCCAGTACTTC. Translated: CASSFWLSWSQETQYF. Based on the CDR3 plus reference TRBV5-4 and TRBJ2-5, the full variable domain is ETGVTQSPTHLIKTRGQQVTLRCSSQSGHNTVSWYQQALGQGPQFIFQYYREEENGRGNFPPRFSGLQFPNYSSELNVNALELDDSALYLCASSFWLSWSQETQYFGPGTRLLVL.

This rearrangement joins TRBV20-1 to TRBJ1-2, with unresolved D. Germline CDR1 reads DFQATT; CDR2 reads SNEGSKA (reference sequence). The CDR3 covers 10 residues. Trimming removed 0 bases at V and 9 bases at J, with 5 bases between. The CDR3 protein is CSARDHRYTF. DNA for the CDR3: TGCAGTGCTAGAGACCACCGCTACACCTTC.

The chain has TRBV9 and TRBJ2-5; 8 bases fit TRBD2. The CDR3 sequence is 16 residues long. Germline loops: CDR1 SGDLS, CDR2 YYNGEE. V dropped 3 bases and J dropped 3; count of bases not matched to a gene: 10. This chain's CDR3 is CASSGAGGGAKETQYF. DNA for the CDR3: TGTGCCAGCAGCGGTGCCGGGGGGGGCGCAAAAGAGACCCAGTACTTC.

The CDR3 here is CAWGDRGLLNTEAFF. CDR3 coding DNA: TGTGCCTGGGGGGACAGGGGGCTCTTGAACACTGAAGCTTTCTTT. The chain joins TRBV30 to TRBJ1-1, with 12 bases identical to TRBD1. Trimming at V came to 5 bases and at J to 0 bases, leaving 4 bases not matched to a gene. Germline CDR1 GTSNPN, CDR2 SVGIG (reference sequence). This CDR3 region has 15 residues.

The genes are TRBV30 and TRBJ1-1; 7 bases are shared with TRBD1. Per the germline V gene, CDR1 is GTSNPN and CDR2 is SVGIG (reference sequence). V lost 5 bases and J lost 4; bases outside the gene matches: 4. The CDR3 extends over 12 amino acids. CDR3: CAWVRGRTEAFF. CDR3 DNA sequence: TGTGCCTGGGTGAGGGGGCGCACTGAAGCTTTCTTT.

The rearrangement uses TRBV7-2 and TRBJ2-1; 8 bases align to TRBD2. Germline V gene lookup returns CDR1 SGHTA and CDR2 FQGNSA. The CDR3 has 15 amino acids. After removal of 6 bases from V and 4 bases from J, the junction contained 8 bases not matched to a gene. CDR3 protein: CASRYSGGTYNEQFF. In DNA form, the CDR3 reads TGTGCCAGCAGGTACAGCGGGGGTACTTACAATGAGCAGTTCTTC.

Remarks on this clone: A read error may account for a junction end that differs from germline. The V call is TRBV5-1, the J call TRBJ1-2, with a tentative D call TRBD1 (6 bases). The CDR3 covers 12 residues. Per germline, CDR1 SGHRS and CDR2 YFSETQ. The CDR3 DNA reads TGCGCCGGCAGCTCCCAGGGGTATGGCTACACCTTC. It codes for CAGSSQGYGYTF. Supplemented by reference TRBV5-1 and TRBJ1-2, the full variable domain reads KAGVTQTPRYLIKTRGQQVTLSCSPISGHRSVSWYQQTPGQGLQFLFEYFSETQRNKGNFPGRFSGRQFSNSRSEMNVSTLELGDSALYLCAGSSQGYGYTFGSGTRLTVV.

V usage is TRBV5-4 and J usage is TRBJ2-2; D possibly uses TRBD1 or TRBD2 (5 bases each). CDR1 SGHNT and CDR2 YYREEE come from the germline V gene (reference sequence). The CDR3 runs to 16 residues. V gave up 0 bases and J gave up 4 bases, with 13 bases separating them. The CDR3 DNA reads as TGTGCCAGCAGCTTGGCGAGGGGCCTTCTCACCGGGGAGCTGTTTTTT. Protein product: CASSLARGLLTGELFF.

The chain links TRBV14 to TRBJ1-1; a possible D gene is TRBD1 (5 bases). V lost 1 base and J 1 base, leaving 16 bases between the germline ends. The CDR3 contains 17 residues. Germline V gene lookup returns CDR1 SGHDN and CDR2 FVKESK. The DNA for the CDR3 is TGTGCCAGCAGCCAAGTAACGGGACTCTTAACGAACACTGAAGCTTTCTTT. Its translation: CASSQVTGLLTNTEAFF.

This clone was detected only a few times. The chain links TRBV5-4 to TRBJ1-1; no reliable D call. The CDR3 is made up of 15 amino acids. Germline V CDR1 and CDR2: SGHNT, YYREEE (reference sequence). V shed 4 bases and J shed 0 bases, with 13 bases lying between them. The CDR3 nucleotides are TGTGCCAGCAGCACCTACAGCACCATGAACACTGAAGCTTTCTTT. It specifies CASSTYSTMNTEAFF.

V usage is TRBV10-3 and J usage is TRBJ1-2, with D unclear. V lost 2 bases and J 0 bases, leaving 7 bases between the germline ends. Germline values: CDR1 ENHRY, CDR2 SYGVKD. CDR3 size: 14 residues. In DNA form, the CDR3 reads TGTGCCATCAGTGAGGGTCCCGCTAACTATGGCTACACCTTC. Its protein product is CAISEGPANYGYTF.

This chain links TRBV11-1 with TRBJ1-1; D call uncertain. The V end was cut by 3 bases, the J end by 0 bases, with 5 bases between. Looked up from germline, CDR1 is SGHAT and CDR2 is FQDESV (reference sequence). The CDR3 totals 13 residues. In nucleotides, the CDR3 is TGTGCCAGCAGCTTGACGGTGAACACTGAAGCTTTCTTT. This gives the protein CASSLTVNTEAFF.

The J gene is TRBJ1-2, the V gene TRBV7-8; D remains unclear. Trimming stripped 1 base from V and 2 bases from J, with 5 bases between. Germline CDR1 is SGHVS and CDR2 is FQNEAQ. The CDR3 extends over 13 amino acids. In nucleotides, the CDR3 is TGTGCCAGCAGCTTAGGTGTGAACTATGGCTACACCTTC. It codes for CASSLGVNYGYTF. The whole variable domain, remainder taken from reference TRBV7-8 and TRBJ1-2, is GAGVSQSPRYKVAKRGQDVALRCDPISGHVSLFWYQQALGQGPEFLTYFQNEAQLDKSGLPSDRFFAERPEGSVSTLKIQRTQQEDSAVYLCASSLGVNYGYTFGSGTRLTVV.

V and J are TRBV7-9 and TRBJ1-6; D unclear. Trimming stripped 2 bases from V and 9 bases from J, with 11 bases between. CDR3 length equals 14 residues. The germline V gene encodes CDR1 SEHNR and CDR2 FQNEAQ (reference sequence). The CDR3 region has the DNA TGTGCCAGCAGCTTAATAGGGTTTGGTTCACCCCTCCACTTT. It specifies CASSLIGFGSPLHF.

The V call is TRBV7-2, the J call TRBJ2-7, with 11 bases fitting TRBD2. From germline, CDR1 is SGHTA and CDR2 FQGNSA. The length of the CDR3 is 15 residues. J gave up 3 bases and V 3 bases, and 4 bases lay outside the gene matches. CDR3 DNA sequence: TGTGCCAGCAGCTTGTCTAGCGGGGGGTACTACGAGCAGTACTTC. As protein: CASSLSSGGYYEQYF. Full variable domain (rest looked up from reference TRBV7-2 and TRBJ2-7): GAGVSQSPSNKVTEKGKDVELRCDPISGHTALYWYRQSLGQGLEFLIYFQGNSAPDKSGLPSDRFSAERTGGSVSTLTIQRTQQEDSAVYLCASSLSSGGYYEQYFGPGTRLTVT.

This clone came up a few times. The rearrangement links TRBV6-5 to TRBJ1-4; 7 bases map to TRBD1. J gave up 8 bases and V 5 bases, and 8 bases lay outside the gene matches. The CDR3 has 14 residues. The germline CDR1 and CDR2 sequences are MNHEY and SVGAGI. The DNA of the CDR3 is TGTGCCAGCAGTCGACAGGGCTTGGGGGAAAAACTGTTTTTT. The encoded protein is CASSRQGLGEKLFF.

This sequence joins TRBV5-1 and TRBJ2-3; 12 nucleotides match TRBD2. The CDR3 length is 16 residues. Germline loops: CDR1 SGHRS, CDR2 YFSETQ. The V gene end was trimmed by 0 bases and the J gene end by 4 bases; junction bases not matched to a gene: 3. CDR3 coding DNA: TGCGCCAGCAGCTTGGCGACTAGCGGGAGTCCAGATACGCAGTATTTT. It yields the protein CASSLATSGSPDTQYF. Full variable domain (remainder filled in from reference TRBV5-1 and TRBJ2-3): KAGVTQTPRYLIKTRGQQVTLSCSPISGHRSVSWYQQTPGQGLQFLFEYFSETQRNKGNFPGRFSGRQFSNSRSEMNVSTLELGDSALYLCASSLATSGSPDTQYFGPGTRLTVL.

The sample holds one count of this clone. The chain combines TRBV4-1 with TRBJ1-1; TRBD1 matches 9 bases. V trimming: 5 bases; J trimming: 2 bases; junction bases outside the gene matches: 9. Germline V CDR1 and CDR2: MGHRA, YSYEKL. CDR3 length equals 16 residues. DNA for the CDR3: TGCGCCAGCAGCAGCCGGGACAGGGTTCTTAACACTGAAGCTTTCTTT. This encodes CASSSRDRVLNTEAFF.

This CDR3 is CASSGGLAGGETQYF. CDR3 in DNA: TGTGCCAGCAGCGGGGGACTAGCGGGAGGAGAGACCCAGTACTTC. The gene calls are TRBV5-4 and TRBJ2-5; TRBD2 matches at 15 bases. Trimming cost V 4 bases and J 4 bases; bases outside gene matches: 2. The CDR3 extends over 15 amino acids. Germline assignment: CDR1 SGHNT and CDR2 YYREEE (reference sequence).

This rearrangement joins TRBV6-5 to TRBJ2-1, with 7 positions matching TRBD1. The CDR3 is 16 residues long. Germline V gene sequence: CDR1 MNHEY, CDR2 SVGAGI. V lost 0 bases to trimming and J lost 6 bases; unmatched junction nucleotides: 8. CDR3 bases: TGTGCCAGCAGTTACTCGTTACGGACAGGTGCCAATGAGCAGTTCTTC. Protein product: CASSYSLRTGANEQFF.